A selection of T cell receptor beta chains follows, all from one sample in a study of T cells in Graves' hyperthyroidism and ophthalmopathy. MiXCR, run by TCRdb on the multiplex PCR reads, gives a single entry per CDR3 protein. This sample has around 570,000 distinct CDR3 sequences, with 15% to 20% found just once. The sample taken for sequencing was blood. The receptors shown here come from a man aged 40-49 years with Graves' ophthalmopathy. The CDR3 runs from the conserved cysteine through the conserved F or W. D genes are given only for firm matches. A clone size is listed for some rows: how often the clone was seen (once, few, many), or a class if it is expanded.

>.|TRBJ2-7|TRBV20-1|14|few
CSASPPVSSYEQYF
TGCAGTGCTAGCCCCCCGGTTAGCTCCTACGAGCAGTACTTC
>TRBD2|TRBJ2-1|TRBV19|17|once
CASSIWGSGTPYNEQFF
TGTGCCAGTAGTATTTGGGGTAGCGGGACCCCCTACAATGAGCAGTTCTTC
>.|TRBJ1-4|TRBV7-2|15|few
CASSIRRGVNEKLFF
TGTGCCAGCAGCATCAGACGCGGGGTTAATGAAAAACTGTTTTTT
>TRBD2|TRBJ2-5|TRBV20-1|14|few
CSVIAGGPVETQYF
TGCAGTGTAATAGCGGGAGGGCCGGTAGAGACCCAGTACTTC
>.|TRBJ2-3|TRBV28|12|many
CASSLPRDTQYF
TGTGCCAGCAGTTTGCCCCGCGATACGCAGTATTTT
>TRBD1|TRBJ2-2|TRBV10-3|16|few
CAISEPRDRLTGELFF
TGTGCCATCAGTGAGCCCCGGGACAGACTCACCGGGGAGCTGTTTTTT
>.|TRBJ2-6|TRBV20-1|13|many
CSARVPGANVLTF
TGCAGTGCTAGAGTTCCTGGGGCCAACGTCCTGACTTTC
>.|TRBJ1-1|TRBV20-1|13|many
CSARVPQVGEAFF
TGCAGTGCTAGGGTACCGCAGGTGGGTGAAGCTTTCTTT
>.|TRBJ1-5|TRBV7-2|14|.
CASSFYPSNQPQHF
TGTGCCAGCAGCTTTTACCCTAGCAATCAGCCCCAGCATTTT
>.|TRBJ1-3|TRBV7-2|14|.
CASSMGTFGNTIYF
TGTGCCAGCAGCATGGGGACCTTTGGAAACACCATATATTTT
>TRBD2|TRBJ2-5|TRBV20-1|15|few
CSARGGLAAQETQYF
TGCAGTGCTAGAGGAGGACTAGCGGCCCAAGAGACCCAGTACTTC
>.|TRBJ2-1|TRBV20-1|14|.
CSARAPGLINEQFF
TGCAGTGCTAGGGCTCCCGGCCTTATCAATGAGCAGTTCTTC
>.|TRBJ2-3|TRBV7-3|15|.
CASSLTSRDTDTQYF
TGTGCCAGCAGCTTAACGTCGAGAGACACAGATACGCAGTATTTT
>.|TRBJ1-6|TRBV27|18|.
CASSLIWPGSSYNSPLHF
TGTGCCAGCAGTTTGATTTGGCCCGGGAGCTCCTATAATTCACCCCTCCACTTT
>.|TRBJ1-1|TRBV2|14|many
CASSGRGMNTEAFF
TGTGCCAGCAGTGGACGGGGGATGAACACTGAAGCTTTCTTT
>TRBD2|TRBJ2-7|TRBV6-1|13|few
CASTNGRTREQYF
TGTGCCAGCACCAACGGGAGGACGAGGGAGCAGTACTTC
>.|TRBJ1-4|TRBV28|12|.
CASSPTQGKLFF
TGTGCCAGCAGTCCGACCCAGGGTAAACTGTTTTTT
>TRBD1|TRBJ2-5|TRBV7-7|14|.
CASSPLGTGETQYF
TGTGCTAGCAGCCCCCTCGGGACAGGGGAGACCCAGTACTTC
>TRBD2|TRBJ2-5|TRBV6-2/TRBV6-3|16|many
CASSYSTASGQETQYF
TGTGCCAGCAGTTACTCGACGGCTAGCGGACAAGAGACCCAGTACTTC
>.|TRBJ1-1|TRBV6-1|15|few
CASSPPGGRRTEAFF
TGTGCCAGCAGTCCCCCCGGGGGGCGAAGGACTGAAGCTTTCTTT
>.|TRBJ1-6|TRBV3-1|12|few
CASKGPRSPLHF
TGTGCCAGCAAAGGACCGAGGTCACCCCTCCACTTT
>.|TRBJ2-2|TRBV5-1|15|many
CASSLAPSNTGELFF
TGCGCCAGCAGCTTGGCCCCCTCGAACACCGGGGAGCTGTTTTTT
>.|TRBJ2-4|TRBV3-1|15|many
CASSPREVAKNIQYF
TGTGCCAGCAGCCCCCGAGAGGTAGCCAAAAACATTCAGTACTTC
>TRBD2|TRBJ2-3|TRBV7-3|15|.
CASSLAAGVTDTQYF
TGTGCCAGCAGCTTAGCAGCGGGGGTCACAGATACGCAGTATTTT
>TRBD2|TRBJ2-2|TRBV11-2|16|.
CASSLVPAGVSGELLF
TGTGCCAGCAGCTTAGTTCCAGCGGGGGTTTCCGGGGAGCTGCTTTTT
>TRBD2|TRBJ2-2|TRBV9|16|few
CASSARLAGGSGELFF
TGTGCCAGCAGCGCCAGACTAGCGGGAGGTTCCGGGGAGCTGTTTTTT
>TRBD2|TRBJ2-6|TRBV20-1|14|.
CSGREVGGANVLTF
TGCAGTGGTCGGGAGGTGGGTGGGGCCAACGTCCTGACTTTC
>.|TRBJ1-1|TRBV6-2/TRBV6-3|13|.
CASSYRDRNEAFF
TGTGCCAGCAGTTACCGAGACAGAAATGAAGCTTTCTTT
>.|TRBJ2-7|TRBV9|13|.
CASSAMGGYEQYF
TGTGCCAGCAGCGCCATGGGGGGCTACGAGCAGTACTTC
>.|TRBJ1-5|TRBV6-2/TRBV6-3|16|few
CASSQMTEYRNQPQHF
TGTGCCAGCAGTCAGATGACAGAGTATCGCAATCAGCCCCAGCATTTT
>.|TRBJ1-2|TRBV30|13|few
CAWVGRRGYGYTF
TGTGCCTGGGTGGGGAGGCGAGGTTATGGCTACACCTTC
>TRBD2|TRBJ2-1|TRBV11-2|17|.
CASSPSRLAGSYNEQFF
TGTGCCAGCAGCCCCTCCCGACTAGCGGGATCCTACAATGAGCAGTTCTTC
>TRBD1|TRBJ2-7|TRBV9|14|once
CASSDRDRLYEQYF
TGTGCCAGCAGTGACCGGGACAGACTCTACGAGCAGTACTTC
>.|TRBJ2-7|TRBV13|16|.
CASSFRVGRGMAEQYF
TGTGCCAGCAGCTTTAGGGTCGGGCGCGGTATGGCCGAGCAGTACTTC
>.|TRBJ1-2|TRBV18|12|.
CASLGGSDGYTF
TGTGCCAGCCTGGGTGGAAGTGATGGCTACACCTTC
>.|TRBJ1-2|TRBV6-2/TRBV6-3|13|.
CASTALPNYGYTF
TGTGCCAGCACCGCATTACCGAACTATGGCTACACCTTC
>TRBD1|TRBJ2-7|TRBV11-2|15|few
CASSLKGQDTYEQYF
TGTGCCAGCAGCTTAAAGGGACAGGACACCTACGAGCAGTACTTC
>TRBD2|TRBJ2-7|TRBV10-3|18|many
CAISGGVGAGVVAGEQYF
TGTGCCATCAGTGGCGGCGTTGGGGCGGGAGTAGTAGCGGGCGAGCAGTACTTC
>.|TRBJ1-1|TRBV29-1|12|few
CSVQARNTEAFF
TGCAGCGTACAGGCGCGGAACACTGAAGCTTTCTTT
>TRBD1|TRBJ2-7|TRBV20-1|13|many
CSARVQGQTEQYF
TGCAGTGCTAGAGTCCAGGGACAGACCGAGCAGTACTTC
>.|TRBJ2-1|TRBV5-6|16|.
CASSSPPGSSYNEQFF
TGTGCCAGCAGCTCACCCCCGGGTAGCTCCTACAATGAGCAGTTCTTC
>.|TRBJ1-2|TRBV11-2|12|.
CASSTQVWGYTF
TGTGCCAGCAGCACCCAGGTCTGGGGCTACACCTTC
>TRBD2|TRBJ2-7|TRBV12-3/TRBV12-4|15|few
CASSRGGQGYYEQYF
TGTGCCAGCAGTCGCGGGGGGCAGGGGTACTACGAGCAGTACTTC
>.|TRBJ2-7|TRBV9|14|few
CASSVETRGGEQYF
TGTGCCAGCAGCGTAGAGACCAGGGGCGGCGAGCAGTACTTC
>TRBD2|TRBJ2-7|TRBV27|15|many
CASSLGGGPSDEQYF
TGTGCCAGCAGTTTAGGGGGAGGGCCCTCAGACGAGCAGTACTTC
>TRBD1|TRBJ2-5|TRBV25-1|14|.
CASSGGGGLETQYF
TGTGCCAGCAGTGGAGGGGGCGGTTTAGAGACCCAGTACTTC
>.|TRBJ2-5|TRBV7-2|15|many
CASSRGAGAEGTQYF
TGTGCCAGCAGCCGAGGCGCGGGGGCTGAGGGGACCCAGTACTTC
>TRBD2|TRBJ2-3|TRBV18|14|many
CASSPYGGVDTQYF
TGTGCCAGCTCACCCTATGGGGGGGTCGATACGCAGTATTTT
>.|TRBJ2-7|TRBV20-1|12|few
CSAPTFEYEQYF
TGCAGTGCCCCGACATTCGAGTACGAGCAGTACTTC
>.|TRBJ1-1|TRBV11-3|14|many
CASSLAGVGTEAFF
TGTGCCAGCAGCTTGGCAGGGGTCGGCACTGAAGCTTTCTTT
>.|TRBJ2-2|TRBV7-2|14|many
CASSAREMAGELFF
TGTGCCAGCAGCGCCCGGGAAATGGCCGGGGAGCTGTTTTTT
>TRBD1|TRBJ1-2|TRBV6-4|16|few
CASSEYPGQGADGYTF
TGTGCCAGCAGTGAATATCCGGGACAGGGGGCAGATGGCTACACCTTC
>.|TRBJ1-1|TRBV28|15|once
CASSPDSETNTEAFF
TGTGCCAGCAGTCCCGACAGTGAGACAAACACTGAAGCTTTCTTT
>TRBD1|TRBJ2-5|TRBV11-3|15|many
CASSFGTGDKETQYF
TGTGCCAGCAGCTTTGGGACAGGGGATAAAGAGACCCAGTACTTC
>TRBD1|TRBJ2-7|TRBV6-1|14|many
CASSHRTGAYEQYF
TGTGCCAGCAGCCACCGCACAGGGGCCTACGAGCAGTACTTC
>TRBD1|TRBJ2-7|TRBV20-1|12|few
CSARLDRYEQYF
TGCAGTGCTCGACTGGACAGGTACGAGCAGTACTTC
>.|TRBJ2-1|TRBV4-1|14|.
CASSIRTTSNEQFF
TGCGCCAGCAGCATACGGACTACCTCGAATGAGCAGTTCTTC
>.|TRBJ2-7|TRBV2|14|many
CASSEYGSTYEQYF
TGTGCCAGCAGTGAATACGGCAGCACCTACGAGCAGTACTTC
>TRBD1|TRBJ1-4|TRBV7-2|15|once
CASSSGQGMDEKLFF
TGTGCCAGCAGCTCCGGACAGGGAATGGATGAAAAACTGTTTTTT